The 29 T cell receptor beta chains presented below share a single source sample, sequenced in a study of T cell responses to AZD1222 COVID-19 vaccine. Data came from immunoSEQ multiplex PCR; TCRdb stores just in-frame clones and leaves some out. The table records 150,000 or so clones, about nine tenths of them present only once. This specimen was peripheral blood, taken on day 0 of AZD1222 vaccination. The receptors stem from an adult in good health.

The chain combines TRBV28 with TRBJ2-5; D is uncertain. The CDR3 sequence is 16 residues long. The V end was cut by 5 bases, the J end by 2 bases, with 18 bases between. CDR1 is MDHEN and CDR2 is SYDVKM in the germline V gene. CDR3 in amino acids: CASSVAKPREQETQYF. CDR3 in DNA: TGTGCCAGCAGTGTGGCTAAACCAAGGGAACAAGAGACCCAGTACTTC.

The count of this clone is one. V is TRBV6-2 or TRBV6-3 and J is TRBJ2-7; D tentatively fits TRBD1 or TRBD2 (5 bases each). Germline-derived CDR1 and CDR2 are MNHEY and SVGEGT. The CDR3 runs 12 residues. V was cut by 5 bases and J by 2 bases, with 7 bases left in between. Written as DNA, the CDR3 is TGTGCCAGCAGTGGGACGGCCTACGAGCAGTACTTC. Translation gives CASSGTAYEQYF.

The rearrangement joins TRBV7-2 to TRBJ1-1, with no clear D. The CDR3 is 14 amino acids. V dropped 4 bases and J dropped 1 base, with 10 bases sitting between them. Germline V CDR1 and CDR2: SGHTA, FQGNSA. CDR3 DNA sequence: TGTGCCAGCAGCTACACGAAGAGGAACACTGAAGCTTTCTTT. It specifies CASSYTKRNTEAFF.

The V gene is TRBV5-6, the J gene TRBJ1-1; TRBD1 matches 8 bases. V shed 4 bases and J 2 bases; nucleotides not matched to a gene: 4. In germline, CDR1 is SGHDT, CDR2 YYEEEE. This CDR3 region has 14 residues. For the CDR3, the DNA is TGTGCCAGCAGCACCAGGGGGCTTAACACTGAAGCTTTCTTT. Residues: CASSTRGLNTEAFF.

As DNA, the CDR3 is TGTGCCAGCAGTTCAGGGGAGGTCTCTGGGGCCAACGTCCTGACTTTC. This sequence encodes CASSSGEVSGANVLTF. The chain employs TRBV28 and TRBJ2-6; D possibly matches TRBD1 or TRBD2 (6 bases each). Germline loops: CDR1 MDHEN, CDR2 SYDVKM. This CDR3 has 16 residues. V lost 4 bases and J 0 bases, leaving 10 bases between the germline ends. Looking up the rest from reference TRBV28 and TRBJ2-6 gives the full variable domain: DVKVTQSSRYLVKRTGEKVFLECVQDMDHENMFWYRQDPGLGLRLIYFSYDVKMKEKGDIPEGYSVSREKKERFSLILESASTNQTSMYLCASSSGEVSGANVLTFGAGSRLTVL.

This clone came up a few times. Written as DNA, the CDR3 is TGTGCCTGGGCCTCAGGAGCGGGGGGCGGTGAGACCCAGTACTTC. It translates to CAWASGAGGGETQYF. J is TRBJ2-5 and V is TRBV30; 9 nucleotides align to TRBD2. Trimming at V came to 5 bases and at J to 5 bases, leaving 12 bases not matched to a gene. The germline V gene encodes CDR1 GTSNPN and CDR2 SVGIG (reference sequence). The CDR3 length is 15 residues.

In this sample, this clone turned up a few times. The chain joins TRBV27 to TRBJ1-6, with D unclear. The CDR3 is made up of 12 amino acids. The germline V gene encodes CDR1 MNHEY and CDR2 SMNVEV (reference sequence). Deletions cut 8 bases from V and 7 bases from J, with 9 bases between. The CDR3 protein is CASGGINSPLHF. CDR3 coding DNA: TGTGCCAGCGGCGGCATAAATTCACCCCTCCACTTT.

This clone was counted a single time. The V and J genes are TRBV6-5 and TRBJ2-5; 9 positions agree with TRBD1. The V gene's germline CDR1 is MNHEY and CDR2 SVGAGI. V gave up 5 bases and J gave up 9 bases; unmatched junction bases: 10. The CDR3 runs 14 residues. The chain's CDR3 is CASSNRDRAVPQYF. For the CDR3, the DNA is TGTGCCAGCAGTAACCGGGACAGGGCTGTTCCCCAGTACTTC.

V and J are TRBV6-5 and TRBJ2-7; 7 bases are a match to TRBD1. The germline CDR1 and CDR2 sequences are MNHEY and SVGAGI. V was clipped by 7 bases and J by 4 bases; unmatched bases: 7. This CDR3 has 13 residues. In DNA, the CDR3 is TGTGCCAGCACTAGGGACAGAAGATACGAGCAGTACTTC. Translation gives CASTRDRRYEQYF.

This clone has a handful of counts. The chain recombines TRBV6-5 with TRBJ1-2, with 7 bases identical to TRBD1. The CDR3 consists of 15 residues. CDR1 and CDR2 from the germline V gene are MNHEY and SVGAGI. V trimming: 0 bases; J trimming: 5 bases; junction bases outside the gene matches: 6. The CDR3 nucleotides are TGTGCCAGCAGTTACTCGACAACAGGGGAGTATGGCTACACCTTC. Its protein is CASSYSTTGEYGYTF.

The table lists this clone with a count of one. This rearrangement joins TRBV19 to TRBJ2-7, with D tentatively TRBD1 (5 bases). Per germline, CDR1 LNHDA and CDR2 SQIVND (reference sequence). V dropped 5 bases and J dropped 6 bases, with 14 bases sitting between them. The CDR3 runs to 13 residues. This CDR3 is CASSSPGYSEQYF. DNA of the CDR3: TGTGCCAGTAGTTCGCCAGGGTACTCCGAGCAGTACTTC.

J is TRBJ2-5 and V is TRBV3-1 (or the pseudogene TRBV3-2); the D gene could be TRBD1 or TRBD2 (6 bases each). Germline-derived CDR1 and CDR2 are LGHDT and YNNKEL (reference sequence). V dropped 3 bases and J dropped 5 bases, with 16 bases sitting between them. The length of the CDR3 is 15 residues. The CDR3 sequence is CASSHTGGGMETQYF. The CDR3, as DNA: TGTGCCAGCAGCCATACCGGGGGCGGCATGGAGACCCAGTACTTC.

CDR3 loop: CASSFVGDNTEAFF. CDR3 nucleotides: TGCGCCAGCAGCTTTGTAGGGGATAACACTGAAGCTTTCTTT. The V call is TRBV5-1, the J call TRBJ1-1, with a tentative D call TRBD1 (5 bases). The germline V and J ends were trimmed by 2 bases and 2 bases, with 10 bases remaining between them. The CDR3 extends over 14 amino acids. The germline V gene has CDR1 SGHRS and CDR2 YFSETQ.

The chain employs TRBV6-2 or TRBV6-3 and TRBJ2-7; 10 positions match TRBD2. V was pared by 5 bases and J by 0 bases, with 10 bases of the junction left unmatched. CDR1 MNHEY and CDR2 SVGEGT come from the germline V gene. The CDR3 loop spans 17 amino acids. The DNA for the CDR3 is TGTGCCAGCAGTAATCCTTTGTCTAGCGGGAGCTCCTACGAGCAGTACTTC. Translated: CASSNPLSSGSSYEQYF.

The chain combines TRBV3-1 (or the pseudogene TRBV3-2) with TRBJ2-2, with D hard to call. CDR1 is LGHDT, CDR2 YNNKEL, per germline (reference sequence). This CDR3 spans 14 amino acids. Trimming took 0 bases from V and 4 from J, leaving 6 bases between them. CDR3 residues: CASSQDPTTGELFF. In DNA form, the CDR3 reads TGTGCCAGCAGCCAAGACCCGACCACCGGGGAGCTGTTTTTT.

V gene TRBV28 combines with J gene TRBJ2-1, with D hard to call. CDR3 size: 18 residues. Germline loops: CDR1 MDHEN, CDR2 SYDVKM. Trimming left V 2 bases short and J 2 bases short, with 19 bases between. The CDR3 DNA is TGTGCCAGCAGTTTAAACTTTCGGCCAACCTTAACCTACAATGAGCAGTTCTTC. Translated, it gives CASSLNFRPTLTYNEQFF.

The J gene is TRBJ2-7, the V gene TRBV5-1, with D hard to call. In germline, CDR1 is SGHRS, CDR2 YFSETQ. Trimming pared 0 bases from V and 0 bases from J, leaving 4 bases between. CDR3 length equals 13 residues. CDR3 loop: CASSLDISYEQYF. CDR3 sequence (DNA): TGCGCCAGCAGCTTGGACATCTCCTACGAGCAGTACTTC.

This clone has just one count. The chain couples TRBV10-3 to TRBJ1-4; weak D call: TRBD1 (5 bases). CDR1 is ENHRY, CDR2 SYGVKD, per germline. V lost 6 bases to trimming and J lost 7 bases, with 12 bases between them. There are 13 residues in the CDR3. This CDR3 reads CAIRGTGSEKLFF. The CDR3 DNA reads TGTGCCATCAGAGGCACAGGAAGTGAAAAACTGTTTTTT.

DNA for the CDR3: TGTGCCAGCAGCTCTGGACAGGAAAAGAACACTGAAGCTTTCTTT. Amino acid sequence: CASSSGQEKNTEAFF. This chain uses TRBV5-4 with TRBJ1-1; 7 nucleotides agree with TRBD1. The CDR3 has 15 amino acids. Trimming removed 3 bases from V and 1 base from J; junction bases left unmatched: 6. CDR1 and CDR2 from the germline V gene are SGHNT and YYREEE (reference sequence). Supplemented by reference TRBV5-4 and TRBJ1-1, the full variable domain reads ETGVTQSPTHLIKTRGQQVTLRCSSQSGHNTVSWYQQALGQGPQFIFQYYREEENGRGNFPPRFSGLQFPNYSSELNVNALELDDSALYLCASSSGQEKNTEAFFGQGTRLTVV.

This chain uses TRBV10-1 with TRBJ1-1; D is unresolved. This CDR3 is 11 amino acids long. V lost 11 bases and J lost 1, with 8 bases in between. CDR1 and CDR2 from the germline V gene are WNHNN and SYGVQD (reference sequence). In DNA form, the CDR3 reads TGCGCCGGAAACTCGAACACTGAAGCTTTCTTT. It codes for CAGNSNTEAFF.

In nucleotides, the CDR3 is TGTGCCACAGGGGGACAGGGAATGTATGGCTACACCTTC. Its translation is CATGGQGMYGYTF. The V call is TRBV2, the J call TRBJ1-2, with TRBD1 matching over 9 bases. CDR1 and CDR2 from the germline V gene are SNHLY and FYNNEI. The CDR3 is 13 residues long. Losses at the gene ends were 10 bases for V and 5 bases for J; bases not matched to a gene: 8.

The chain combines TRBV6-2 or TRBV6-3 with TRBJ2-7; D is undetermined. Germline V lookup: CDR1 MNHEY, CDR2 SVGEGT. V shed 2 bases and J shed 9 bases, with 11 bases lying between them. This CDR3 has 12 residues. The CDR3 nucleotides are TGTGCCAGCAGTTACGATCTGCGTGGGCAGTACTTC. Its translation: CASSYDLRGQYF.

V is TRBV5-4 and J is TRBJ2-1; D is tentatively TRBD1 or TRBD2 (5 bases each). The CDR3 loop spans 15 amino acids. Between the trimmed V and J ends, which lost 5 bases and 0 bases, there was a span of 12 bases. Germline V CDR1 and CDR2: SGHNT, YYREEE (reference sequence). The CDR3 DNA is TGTGCCAGCAGGGCCGAGGGGCACTCCTACAATGAGCAGTTCTTC. Translation gives CASRAEGHSYNEQFF.

The rearrangement joins TRBV7-8 to TRBJ1-3, with D unresolved. The CDR3 is 15 residues long. The ends were cut back, 0 bases at V and 4 bases at J, with 10 bases in the middle. In germline, CDR1 is SGHVS, CDR2 FQNEAQ. This CDR3 reads CASSLALASGNTIYF. The CDR3 region has the DNA TGTGCCAGCAGCTTAGCACTGGCTTCGGGAAACACCATATATTTT.

The chain is built from TRBV30 and TRBJ2-1; 11 nucleotides agree with TRBD2. Per germline, CDR1 GTSNPN and CDR2 SVGIG (reference sequence). The CDR3 length is 19 residues. V trimming: 1 base; J trimming: 0 bases; junction bases outside the gene matches: 11. CDR3 in amino acids: CAWSAGTSGFTSSYNEQFF. As DNA, the CDR3 is TGTGCCTGGAGTGCCGGGACTAGCGGTTTTACGAGCTCCTACAATGAGCAGTTCTTC.

The rearrangement joins TRBV15 to TRBJ2-3; TRBD2 is a possible D gene (5 bases). The CDR3 loop spans 23 amino acids. The germline CDR1 and CDR2 sequences are LNHNV and YYDKDF (reference sequence). The V end lost 9 bases, the J end lost 2 bases, and 42 bases lay between the germline ends. CDR3 residues: CATPAVVASRGEGLFSPTDTQYF. CDR3 sequence (DNA): TGTGCCACTCCTGCGGTGGTTGCTAGCAGAGGTGAAGGTCTTTTCTCCCCCACAGATACGCAGTATTTT.

The chain recombines TRBV6-4 with TRBJ1-5, with D perhaps TRBD1 (5 bases). The germline V gene encodes CDR1 MRHNA and CDR2 SNTAGT. V lost 6 bases and J 16 bases, leaving 19 bases between the germline ends. This CDR3 spans 12 amino acids. The CDR3 nucleotides read TGTGCCAGCAGCCCCTACAGGCCGGCTGATCATTTT. As protein: CASSPYRPADHF.

CDR3: CASSADGPKGSYNEQFF. CDR3 in DNA: TGTGCCAGCAGCGCCGACGGCCCTAAAGGTTCCTACAATGAGCAGTTCTTC. The V call is TRBV7-6, the J call TRBJ2-1; no firm D call. The V end lost 5 bases, the J end lost 1 base, and 18 bases lay between the germline ends. The germline gives CDR1 SGHVS, CDR2 FNYEAQ. The CDR3 sequence is 17 residues long.

The rearrangement uses TRBV28 and TRBJ2-7, with D hard to call. The germline V and J ends were trimmed by 3 bases and 1 base, with 7 bases remaining between them. The CDR3 length is 13 residues. Germline V gene data show CDR1 as MDHEN and CDR2 as SYDVKM. The CDR3 loop reads CASSFLPSYEQYF. As DNA, the CDR3 is TGTGCCAGCAGTTTTCTGCCTTCCTACGAGCAGTACTTC. Full variable domain (remainder filled in from reference TRBV28 and TRBJ2-7): DVKVTQSSRYLVKRTGEKVFLECVQDMDHENMFWYRQDPGLGLRLIYFSYDVKMKEKGDIPEGYSVSREKKERFSLILESASTNQTSMYLCASSFLPSYEQYFGPGTRLTVT.